This T cell receptor (beta chain) stems from a study of metastatic and nonmetastatic thyroid tumors. Each patient went into thyroid surgery without having received any treatment. MiXCR was used by TCRdb to re-call the PCR reads. Of 20,000 to 25,000 clones listed, around 30% are singletons. This clone was detected ten times or more. The identical CDR3 is also encoded by other nucleotide sequences in the sample. The CDR3 is made up of 14 amino acids. Per germline, CDR1 SNHLY and CDR2 FYNNEI. V was shortened by 6 bases and J by 0 bases, with 11 bases between the two germline ends. What was sequenced was blood. The chain employs TRBV2 and TRBJ2-5; D is undetermined. The clonotype was recovered from a female donor with papillary thyroid cancer or a benign thyroid nodule (not recorded which). Some clones in this sample may be carry-over from other donors' samples. CDR3 in amino acids: CASRDDTYQETQYF. The CDR3 DNA reads as TGTGCCAGCAGGGACGACACTTACCAAGAGACCCAGTACTTC.